This TCR beta chain was identified during a study of T cell repertoires in cytomegalovirus infection. Overall study context: A matching HLA type, together with CMV infection, was signaled by public TCR beta signatures.

A word on this clonotype: Its specificity is not known.

The CDR3 has 20 amino acids. V shed 5 bases, J shed 2 bases, and the junction held 21 bases outside the gene matches. Germline-derived CDR1 and CDR2 are SGDLS and YYNGEE. TCRdb independently ran MiXCR on the reads; one entry per CDR3 protein. The sample consists of 350,000 to 550,000 distinct CDR3 sequences, approximately 30% of them appearing once. Overall study results and limits: There were HLA-C-restricted CMV-specific TCR beta clonotypes dominating the ex vivo response. There were carriers of CMV plus the relevant HLA, and cumulative public TCR beta family frequency identified them.

This clonotype was sampled from a human donor in good health (CMV status not recorded). Some clones in this sample may be carry-over from other donors' samples. The sample taken for sequencing was PBMCs. The chain links TRBV9 to TRBJ1-5; 8 positions agree with TRBD1. The CDR3 reads CASSARGKDRVPICNQPQHF. The DNA for the CDR3 is TGTGCCAGCAGTGCTAGGGGGAAGGACAGGGTGCCTATTTGCAATCAGCCCCAGCATTTT.